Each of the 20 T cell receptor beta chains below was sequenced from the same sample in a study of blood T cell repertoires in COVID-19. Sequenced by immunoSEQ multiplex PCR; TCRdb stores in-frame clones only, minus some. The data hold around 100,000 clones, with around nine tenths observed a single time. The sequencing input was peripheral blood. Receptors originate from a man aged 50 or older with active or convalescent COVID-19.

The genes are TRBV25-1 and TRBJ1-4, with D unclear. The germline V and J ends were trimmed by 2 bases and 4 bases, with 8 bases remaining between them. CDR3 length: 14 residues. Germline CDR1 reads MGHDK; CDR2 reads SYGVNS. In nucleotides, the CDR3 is TGTGCCAGCAGTGAACCGGGAAGTAATGAAAAACTGTTTTTT. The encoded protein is CASSEPGSNEKLFF.

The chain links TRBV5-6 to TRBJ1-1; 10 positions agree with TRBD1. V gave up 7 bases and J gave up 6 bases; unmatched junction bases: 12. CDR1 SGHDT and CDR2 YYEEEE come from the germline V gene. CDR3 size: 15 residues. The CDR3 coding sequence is TGTGCCAGCCTGACAGGGGGCGTAGGGGCTGCTGAAGCTTTCTTT. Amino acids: CASLTGGVGAAEAFF.

The CDR3 here is CASSYQGATNEKLFF. The CDR3 nucleotides read TGTGCCAGCAGTTACCAGGGTGCAACTAATGAAAAACTGTTTTTT. The chain carries TRBV28 and TRBJ1-4, with a possible D match to TRBD1 (5 bases). The CDR3 has 15 amino acids. With 4 bases removed from V and 0 bases from J, the gap between germline ends came to 9 bases. Germline CDR1 and CDR2: MDHEN and SYDVKM.

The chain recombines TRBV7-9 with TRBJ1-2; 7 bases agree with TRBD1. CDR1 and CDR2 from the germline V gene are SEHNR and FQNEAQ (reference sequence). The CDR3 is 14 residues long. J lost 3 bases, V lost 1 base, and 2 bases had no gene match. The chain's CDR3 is CASSLEGADYGYTF. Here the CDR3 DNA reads TGTGCCAGCAGCTTAGAGGGGGCTGACTATGGCTACACCTTC.

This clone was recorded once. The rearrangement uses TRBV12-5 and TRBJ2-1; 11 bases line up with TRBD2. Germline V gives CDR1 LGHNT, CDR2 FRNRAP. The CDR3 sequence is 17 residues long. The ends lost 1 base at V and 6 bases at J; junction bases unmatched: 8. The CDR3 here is CASGLDPTSGTTNEQFF. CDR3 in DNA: TGTGCTAGTGGTTTGGACCCGACTAGCGGGACTACCAATGAGCAGTTCTTC.

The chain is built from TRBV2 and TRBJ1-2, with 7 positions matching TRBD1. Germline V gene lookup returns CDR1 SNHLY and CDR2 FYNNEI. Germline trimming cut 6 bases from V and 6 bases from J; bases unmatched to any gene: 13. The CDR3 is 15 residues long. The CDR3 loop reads CASSSTGEGRNGYTF. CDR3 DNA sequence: TGTGCCAGCAGCTCCACAGGGGAAGGGCGGAATGGCTACACCTTC.

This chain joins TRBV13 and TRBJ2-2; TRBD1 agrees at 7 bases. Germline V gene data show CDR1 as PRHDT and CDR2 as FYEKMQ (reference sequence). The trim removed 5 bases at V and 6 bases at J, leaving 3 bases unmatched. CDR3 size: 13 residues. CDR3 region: CASSQGQAGELFF. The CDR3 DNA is TGTGCCAGCAGCCAAGGACAGGCCGGGGAGCTGTTTTTT. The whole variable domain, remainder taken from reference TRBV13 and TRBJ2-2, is AAGVIQSPRHLIKEKRETATLKCYPIPRHDTVYWYQQGPGQDPQFLISFYEKMQSDKGSIPDRFSAQQFSDYHSELNMSSLELGDSALYFCASSQGQAGELFFGEGSRLTVL.

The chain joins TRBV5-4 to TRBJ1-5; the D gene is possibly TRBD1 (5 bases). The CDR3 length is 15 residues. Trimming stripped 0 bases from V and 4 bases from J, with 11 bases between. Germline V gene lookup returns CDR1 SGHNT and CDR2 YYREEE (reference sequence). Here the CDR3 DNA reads TGTGCCAGCAGCTTGGCAGGGCAGATAAATCAGCCCCAGCATTTT. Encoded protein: CASSLAGQINQPQHF.

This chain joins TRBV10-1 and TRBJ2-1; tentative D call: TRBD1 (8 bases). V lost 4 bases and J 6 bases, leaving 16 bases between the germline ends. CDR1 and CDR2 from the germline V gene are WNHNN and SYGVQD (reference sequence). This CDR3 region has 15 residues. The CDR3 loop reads CASSGGGQALNEQFF. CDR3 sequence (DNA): TGCGCCAGCAGTGGGGGGGGACAGGCCCTCAATGAGCAGTTCTTC.

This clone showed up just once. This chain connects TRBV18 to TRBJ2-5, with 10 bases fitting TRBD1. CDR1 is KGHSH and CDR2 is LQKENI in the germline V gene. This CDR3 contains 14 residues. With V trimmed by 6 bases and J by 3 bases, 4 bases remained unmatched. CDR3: CASSPTGGEETQYF. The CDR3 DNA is TGTGCCAGCTCCCCGACAGGGGGCGAAGAGACCCAGTACTTC. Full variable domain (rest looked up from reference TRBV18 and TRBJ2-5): NAGVMQNPRHLVRRRGQEARLRCSPMKGHSHVYWYRQLPEEGLKFMVYLQKENIIDESGMPKERFSAEFPKEGPSILRIQQVVRGDSAAYFCASSPTGGEETQYFGPGTRLLVL.

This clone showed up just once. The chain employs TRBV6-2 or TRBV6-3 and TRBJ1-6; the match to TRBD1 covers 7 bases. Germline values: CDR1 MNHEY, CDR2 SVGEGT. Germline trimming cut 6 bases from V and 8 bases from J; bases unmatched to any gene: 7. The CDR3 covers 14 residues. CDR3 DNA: TGTGCCAGCAGCCGAGACAGGGAATATTCACCCCTCCACTTT. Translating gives CASSRDREYSPLHF.

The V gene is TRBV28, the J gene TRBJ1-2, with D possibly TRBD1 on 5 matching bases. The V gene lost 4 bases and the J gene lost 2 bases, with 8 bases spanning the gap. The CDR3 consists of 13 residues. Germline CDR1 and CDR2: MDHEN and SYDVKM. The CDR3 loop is CASSWKGNYGYTF. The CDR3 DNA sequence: TGTGCCAGCAGTTGGAAGGGGAACTATGGCTACACCTTC.

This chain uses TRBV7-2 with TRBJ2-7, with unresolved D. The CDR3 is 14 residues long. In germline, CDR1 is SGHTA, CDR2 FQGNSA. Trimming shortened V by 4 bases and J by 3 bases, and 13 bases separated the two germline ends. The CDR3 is CASSSNTESYEQYF. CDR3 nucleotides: TGTGCCAGCAGCTCAAACACGGAGAGCTACGAGCAGTACTTC.

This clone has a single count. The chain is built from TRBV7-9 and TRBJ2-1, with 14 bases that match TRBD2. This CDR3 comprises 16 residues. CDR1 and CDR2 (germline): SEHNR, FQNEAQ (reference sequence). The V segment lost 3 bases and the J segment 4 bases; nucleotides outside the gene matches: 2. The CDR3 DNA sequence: TGTGCCAGCAGCTTGTGGACTAGCGGGGGGTACAATGAGCAGTTCTTC. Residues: CASSLWTSGGYNEQFF.

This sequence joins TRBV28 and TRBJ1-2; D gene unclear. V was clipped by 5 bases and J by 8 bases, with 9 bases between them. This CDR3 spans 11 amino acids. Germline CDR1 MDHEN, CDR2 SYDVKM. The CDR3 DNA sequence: TGTGCCAGCAGTACAAATCAGGGCTACACCTTC. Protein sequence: CASSTNQGYTF.

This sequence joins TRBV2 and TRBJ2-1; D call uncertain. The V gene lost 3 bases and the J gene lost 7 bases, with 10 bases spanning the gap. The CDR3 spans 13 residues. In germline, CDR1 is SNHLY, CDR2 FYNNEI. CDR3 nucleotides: TGTGCCAGCAGTGAGGCCGAGGTGAATGAGCAGTTCTTC. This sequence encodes CASSEAEVNEQFF.

The CDR3 DNA is TGTGCCACCAGTGATCCCGCACAGGGAAGCGTTTATGGCTACACCTTC. It codes for CATSDPAQGSVYGYTF. The V call is TRBV24-1, the J call TRBJ1-2; a possible D gene is TRBD1 (6 bases). Trimming removed 3 bases from V and 5 bases from J, with 18 bases in between. The germline CDR1 and CDR2 sequences are KGHDR and SFDVKD. The CDR3 contains 16 residues.

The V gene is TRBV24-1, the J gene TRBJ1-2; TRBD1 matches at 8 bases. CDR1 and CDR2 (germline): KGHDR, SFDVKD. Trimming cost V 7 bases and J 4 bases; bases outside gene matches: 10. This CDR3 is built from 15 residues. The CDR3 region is CATSPGTGEFYGYTF. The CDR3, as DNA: TGTGCCACCAGCCCGGGGACAGGAGAATTCTATGGCTACACCTTC.

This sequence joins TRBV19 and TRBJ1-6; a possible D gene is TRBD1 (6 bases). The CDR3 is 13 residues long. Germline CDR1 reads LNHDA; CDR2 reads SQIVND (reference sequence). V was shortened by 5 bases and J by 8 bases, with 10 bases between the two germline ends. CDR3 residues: CASSPYRDSPLHF. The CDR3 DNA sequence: TGTGCCAGTAGTCCGTACAGGGATTCACCCCTCCACTTT.

The CDR3 spells CASGIPGDTIYF. The CDR3 DNA reads as TGCGCCAGCGGTATACCCGGAGACACCATATATTTT. The gene calls are TRBV10-1 and TRBJ1-3, with D unresolved. V was cut by 8 bases and J by 8 bases, with 13 bases left in between. The germline V gene has CDR1 WNHNN and CDR2 SYGVQD (reference sequence). The CDR3 has 12 amino acids.